This T cell receptor (beta chain) stems from a study of T cell responses to AZD1222 COVID-19 vaccine. Study conclusions and caveats: Repertoire samples came only from after the peak T cell response.

Germline CDR1 MDHEN, CDR2 SYDVKM. The V end lost 7 bases, the J end lost 4 bases, and 17 bases lay between the germline ends. The CDR3 runs to 14 residues. Repertoires were generated with immunoSEQ multiplex PCR, while TCRdb's copy carries only in-frame clones and drops some. There are about 180,000 clones in the sample; less than 95% occur only once, and less than 1.6% lies in the top ten. This clone was counted once. What it binds is not known. The source of this sequence is an adult in good health. The chain employs TRBV28 and TRBJ2-7; a weak D match, TRBD2 (6 bases). Sequencing used peripheral blood, obtained on day 0 of AZD1222 vaccination. CDR3 sequence reads: CASNSEGEKYEQYF. The CDR3 nucleotides read TGTGCCAGCAATTCGGAGGGTGAGAAATACGAGCAGTACTTC.